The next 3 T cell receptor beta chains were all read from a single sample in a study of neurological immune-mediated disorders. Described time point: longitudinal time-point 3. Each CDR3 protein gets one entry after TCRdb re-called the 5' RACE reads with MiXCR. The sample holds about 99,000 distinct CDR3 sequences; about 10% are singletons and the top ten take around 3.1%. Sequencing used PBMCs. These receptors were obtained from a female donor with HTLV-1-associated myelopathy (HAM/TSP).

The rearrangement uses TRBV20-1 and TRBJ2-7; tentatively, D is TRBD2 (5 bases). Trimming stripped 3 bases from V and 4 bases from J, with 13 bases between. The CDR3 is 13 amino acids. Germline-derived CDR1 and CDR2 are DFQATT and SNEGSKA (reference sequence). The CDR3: CSASTDYDYEQYF. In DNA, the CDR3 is TGCAGTGCTAGTACAGACTACGATTACGAGCAGTACTTC.

The CDR3 DNA is TGTGCCAGCAGCTTGTATGACGGCGAGCAGTACTTC. Residues: CASSLYDGEQYF. The chain is built from TRBV5-6 and TRBJ2-7; unclear D gene. V was shortened by 1 base and J by 6 bases, with 8 bases between the two germline ends. The CDR3 is made up of 12 amino acids. CDR1 is SGHDT and CDR2 is YYEEEE in the germline V gene.

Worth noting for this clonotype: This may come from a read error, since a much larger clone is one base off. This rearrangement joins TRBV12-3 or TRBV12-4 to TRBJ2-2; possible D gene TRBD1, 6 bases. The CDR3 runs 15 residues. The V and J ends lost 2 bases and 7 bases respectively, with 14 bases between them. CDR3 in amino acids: CASSLSGRGGGELFF. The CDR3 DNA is TGTGCCAGCAGTTTAAGTGGCAGGGGCGGCGGGGAGCTGTTTTTT.